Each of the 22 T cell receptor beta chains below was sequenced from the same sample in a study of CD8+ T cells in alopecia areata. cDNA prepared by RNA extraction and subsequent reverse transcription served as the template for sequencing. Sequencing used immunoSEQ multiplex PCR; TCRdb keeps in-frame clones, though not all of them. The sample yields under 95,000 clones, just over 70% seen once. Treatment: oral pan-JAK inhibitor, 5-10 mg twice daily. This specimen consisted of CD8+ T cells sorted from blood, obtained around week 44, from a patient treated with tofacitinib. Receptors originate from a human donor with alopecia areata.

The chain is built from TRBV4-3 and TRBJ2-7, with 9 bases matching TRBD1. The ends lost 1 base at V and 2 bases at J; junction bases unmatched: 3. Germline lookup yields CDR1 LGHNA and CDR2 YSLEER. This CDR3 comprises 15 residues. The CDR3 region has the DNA TGCGCCAGCAGCCAAGGAGGACAGGGGACCTACGAGCAGTACTTC. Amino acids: CASSQGGQGTYEQYF.

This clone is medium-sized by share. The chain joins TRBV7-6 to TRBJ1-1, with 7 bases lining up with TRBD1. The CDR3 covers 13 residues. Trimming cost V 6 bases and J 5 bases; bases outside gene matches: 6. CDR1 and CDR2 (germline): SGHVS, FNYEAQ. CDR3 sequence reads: CASSQQGTTEAFF. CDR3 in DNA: TGTGCCAGCAGTCAACAGGGGACGACTGAAGCTTTCTTT.

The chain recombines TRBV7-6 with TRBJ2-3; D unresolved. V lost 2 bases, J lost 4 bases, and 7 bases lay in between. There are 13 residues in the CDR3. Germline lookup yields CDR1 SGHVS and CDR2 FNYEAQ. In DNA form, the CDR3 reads TGTGCCAGCAGCTTATTGAGGTCAGATACGCAGTATTTT. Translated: CASSLLRSDTQYF.

In DNA, the CDR3 is TGTGCCAGTAGGGCACTAGATACTGGGGCCAACGTCCTGACTTTC. This codes for CASRALDTGANVLTF. This chain links TRBV19 with TRBJ2-6; possible D gene TRBD2, 5 bases. V was shortened by 6 bases and J by 2 bases, with 11 bases between the two germline ends. This CDR3 has 15 residues. Germline CDR1 reads LNHDA; CDR2 reads SQIVND (reference sequence). The whole variable domain, filled in from reference TRBV19 and TRBJ2-6, reads DGGITQSPKYLFRKEGQNVTLSCEQNLNHDAMYWYRQDPGQGLRLIYYSQIVNDFQKGDIAEGYSVSREKKESFPLTVTSAQKNPTAFYLCASRALDTGANVLTFGAGSRLTVL.

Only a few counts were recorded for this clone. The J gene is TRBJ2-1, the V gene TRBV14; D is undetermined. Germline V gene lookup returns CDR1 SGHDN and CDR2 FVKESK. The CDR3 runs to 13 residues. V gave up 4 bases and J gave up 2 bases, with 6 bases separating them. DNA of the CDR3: TGTGCCAGCAGCCGCACAGCCTACAATGAGCAGTTCTTC. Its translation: CASSRTAYNEQFF. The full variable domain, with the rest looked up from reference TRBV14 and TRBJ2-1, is EAGVTQFPSHSVIEKGQTVTLRCDPISGHDNLYWYRRVMGKEIKFLLHFVKESKQDESGMPNNRFLAERTGGTYSTLKVQPAELEDSGVYFCASSRTAYNEQFFGPGTRLTVL.

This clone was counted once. CDR3 DNA sequence: TGTGCCAGCAGATATGGGACAGGGACGCAAGAGACCCAGTACTTC. Translated: CASRYGTGTQETQYF. The gene calls are TRBV7-8 and TRBJ2-5; 9 bases line up with TRBD1. This CDR3 spans 15 amino acids. Trimming cost V 6 bases and J 2 bases; bases outside gene matches: 7. Germline V gene sequence: CDR1 SGHVS, CDR2 FQNEAQ.

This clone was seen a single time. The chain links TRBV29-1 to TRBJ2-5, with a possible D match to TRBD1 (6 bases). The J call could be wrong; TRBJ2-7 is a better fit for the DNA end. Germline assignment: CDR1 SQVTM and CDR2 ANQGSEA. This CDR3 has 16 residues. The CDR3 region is CSVDGTATGNSYEQYF. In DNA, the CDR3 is TGCAGCGTTGATGGTACCGCTACAGGGAACTCCTACGAGCAGTACTTC.

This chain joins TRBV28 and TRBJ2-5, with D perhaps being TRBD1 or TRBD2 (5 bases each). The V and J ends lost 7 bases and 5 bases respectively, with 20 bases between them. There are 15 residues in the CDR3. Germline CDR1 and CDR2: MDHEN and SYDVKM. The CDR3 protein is CASKTGQLGWETQYF. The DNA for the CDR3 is TGTGCCAGCAAAACGGGGCAGCTCGGCTGGGAGACCCAGTACTTC.

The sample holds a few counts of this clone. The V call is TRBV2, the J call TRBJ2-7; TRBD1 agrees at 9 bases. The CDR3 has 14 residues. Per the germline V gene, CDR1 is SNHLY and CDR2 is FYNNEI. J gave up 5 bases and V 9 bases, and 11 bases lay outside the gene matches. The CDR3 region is CASATRDRVDEQYF. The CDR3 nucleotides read TGTGCCAGTGCAACCCGGGACAGGGTTGACGAGCAGTACTTC.

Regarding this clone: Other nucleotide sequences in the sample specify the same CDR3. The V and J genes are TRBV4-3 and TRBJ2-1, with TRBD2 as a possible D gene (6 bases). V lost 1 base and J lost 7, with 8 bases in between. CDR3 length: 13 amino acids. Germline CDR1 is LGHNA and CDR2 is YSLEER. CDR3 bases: TGCGCCAGCAGCCAAGTCGGGGGAAATGAGCAGTTCTTC. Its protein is CASSQVGGNEQFF.

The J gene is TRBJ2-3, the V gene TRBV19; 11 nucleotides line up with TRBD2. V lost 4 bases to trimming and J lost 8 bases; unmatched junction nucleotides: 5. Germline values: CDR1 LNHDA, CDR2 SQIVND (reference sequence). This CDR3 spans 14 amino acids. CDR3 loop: CASSSSGGAGTQYF. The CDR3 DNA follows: TGTGCCAGTAGTAGTAGCGGGGGGGCAGGTACGCAGTATTTT. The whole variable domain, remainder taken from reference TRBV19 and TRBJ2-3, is DGGITQSPKYLFRKEGQNVTLSCEQNLNHDAMYWYRQDPGQGLRLIYYSQIVNDFQKGDIAEGYSVSREKKESFPLTVTSAQKNPTAFYLCASSSSGGAGTQYFGPGTRLTVL.

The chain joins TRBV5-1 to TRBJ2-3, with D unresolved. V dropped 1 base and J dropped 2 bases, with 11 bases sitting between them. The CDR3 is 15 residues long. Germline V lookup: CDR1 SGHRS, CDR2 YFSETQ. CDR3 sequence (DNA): TGCGCCAGCAGCTTGTATTATAGGGCCACAGATACGCAGTATTTT. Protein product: CASSLYYRATDTQYF.

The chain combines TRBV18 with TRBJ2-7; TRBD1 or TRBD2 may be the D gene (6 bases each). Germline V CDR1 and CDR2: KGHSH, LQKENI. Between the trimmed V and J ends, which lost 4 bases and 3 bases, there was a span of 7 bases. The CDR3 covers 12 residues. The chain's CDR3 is CASSQGGYEQYF. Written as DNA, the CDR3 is TGTGCCAGCTCACAGGGGGGCTACGAGCAGTACTTC.

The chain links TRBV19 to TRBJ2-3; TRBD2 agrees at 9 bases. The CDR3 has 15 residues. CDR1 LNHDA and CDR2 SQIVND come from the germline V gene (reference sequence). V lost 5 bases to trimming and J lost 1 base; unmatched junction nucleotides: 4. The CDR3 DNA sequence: TGTGCCAGTAGTTCTTTAGCGGGGGGCACAGATACGCAGTATTTT. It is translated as CASSSLAGGTDTQYF.

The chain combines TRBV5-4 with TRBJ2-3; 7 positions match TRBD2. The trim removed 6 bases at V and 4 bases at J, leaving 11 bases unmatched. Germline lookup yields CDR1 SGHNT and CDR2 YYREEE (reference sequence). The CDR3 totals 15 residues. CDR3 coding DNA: TGTGCCAGCACCCGAAGGTGGGAGGGGTCAGATACGCAGTATTTT. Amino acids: CASTRRWEGSDTQYF.

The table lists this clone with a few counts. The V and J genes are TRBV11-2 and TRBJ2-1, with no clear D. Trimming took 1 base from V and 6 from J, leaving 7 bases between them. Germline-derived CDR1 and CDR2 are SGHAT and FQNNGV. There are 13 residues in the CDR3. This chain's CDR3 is CASSLVGLNEQFF. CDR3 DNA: TGTGCCAGCAGCTTAGTAGGGCTCAATGAGCAGTTCTTC.

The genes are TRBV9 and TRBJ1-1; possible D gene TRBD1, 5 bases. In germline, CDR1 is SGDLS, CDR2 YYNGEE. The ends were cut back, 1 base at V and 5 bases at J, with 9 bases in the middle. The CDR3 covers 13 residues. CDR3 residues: CASSVQGSTEAFF. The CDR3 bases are TGTGCCAGCAGCGTACAGGGCAGTACTGAAGCTTTCTTT.

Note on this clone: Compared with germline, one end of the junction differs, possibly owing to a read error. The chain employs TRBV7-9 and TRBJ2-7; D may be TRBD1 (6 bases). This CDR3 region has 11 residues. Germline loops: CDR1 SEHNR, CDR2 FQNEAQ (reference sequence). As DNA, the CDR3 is TGTGCCAGCAGCCAAGACAGGCACCTCTTCTTC. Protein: CASSQDRHLFF.

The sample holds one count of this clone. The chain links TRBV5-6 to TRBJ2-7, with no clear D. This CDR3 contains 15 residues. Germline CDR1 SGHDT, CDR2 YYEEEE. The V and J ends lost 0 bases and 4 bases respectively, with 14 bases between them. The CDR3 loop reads CASSLVASAGYEQYF. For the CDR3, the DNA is TGTGCCAGCAGCTTGGTAGCCTCTGCAGGATACGAGCAGTACTTC.

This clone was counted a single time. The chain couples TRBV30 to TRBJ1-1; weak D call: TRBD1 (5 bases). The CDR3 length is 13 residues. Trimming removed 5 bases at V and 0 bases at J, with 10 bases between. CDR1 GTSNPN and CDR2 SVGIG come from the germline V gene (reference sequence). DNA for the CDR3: TGTGCCTGGTCGGGGGGGGTGAACACTGAAGCTTTCTTT. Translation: CAWSGGVNTEAFF.

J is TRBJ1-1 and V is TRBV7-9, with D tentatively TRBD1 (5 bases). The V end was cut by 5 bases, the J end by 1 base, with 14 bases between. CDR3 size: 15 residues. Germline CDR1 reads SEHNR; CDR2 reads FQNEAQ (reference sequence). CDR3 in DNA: TGTGCCAGCAGCCCCCCACGGGGACCGAACACTGAAGCTTTCTTT. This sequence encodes CASSPPRGPNTEAFF.

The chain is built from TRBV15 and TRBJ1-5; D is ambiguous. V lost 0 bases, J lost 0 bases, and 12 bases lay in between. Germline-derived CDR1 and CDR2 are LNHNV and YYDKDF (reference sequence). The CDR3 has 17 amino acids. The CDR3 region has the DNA TGTGCCACCAGCAGAGATCGTAGGGTGCATAGCAATCAGCCCCAGCATTTT. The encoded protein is CATSRDRRVHSNQPQHF.